This passage covers 29 T cell receptor beta chains from one sample sequenced in a study of cytomegalovirus exposure and HLA in healthy donors. PCR employed 60 Vbeta and 13 Jbeta primers. Method: immunoSEQ multiplex PCR; TCRdb's copy keeps in-frame clones and lacks some. The data show approximately 100,000 clones, 60% to 85% seen once. Sequencing was performed on PBMCs. The origin of the receptors is a woman between 40 and 50 years old in good health and CMV-seronegative.

In this sample, this clone turned up a few times. V is TRBV6-1 and J is TRBJ1-2; 8 bases line up with TRBD1. V lost 7 bases to trimming and J lost 5 bases; unmatched junction nucleotides: 9. The CDR3 length is 14 residues. Germline loops: CDR1 MNHNS, CDR2 SASEGT. The chain's CDR3 is CASTPGTGEYGYTF. DNA of the CDR3: TGTGCCAGCACCCCTGGGACAGGTGAGTATGGCTACACCTTC.

The chain couples TRBV2 to TRBJ1-1; 9 bases line up with TRBD1. In germline, CDR1 is SNHLY, CDR2 FYNNEI. The trim removed 6 bases at V and 3 bases at J, leaving 8 bases unmatched. The length of the CDR3 is 15 residues. CDR3 in DNA: TGTGCCAGCAGACCCGGACAGGGGCCTTACACTGAAGCTTTCTTT. It encodes CASRPGQGPYTEAFF. Based on the CDR3 plus reference TRBV2 and TRBJ1-1, the full variable domain is EPEVTQTPSHQVTQMGQEVILRCVPISNHLYFYWYRQILGQKVEFLVSFYNNEISEKSEIFDDQFSVERPDGSNFTLKIRSTKLEDSAMYFCASRPGQGPYTEAFFGQGTRLTVV.

The sample holds a few counts of this clone. J is TRBJ1-5 and V is TRBV19, with a tentative D call TRBD1 (5 bases). The CDR3 runs to 14 residues. V gave up 6 bases and J gave up 4 bases, with 13 bases separating them. The germline V gene encodes CDR1 LNHDA and CDR2 SQIVND (reference sequence). CDR3 amino acids: CASRKGQTNQPQHF. The CDR3 DNA reads TGTGCCAGTAGAAAGGGGCAGACAAATCAGCCCCAGCATTTT.

This clone has more than one count but fewer than ten. The genes are TRBV4-1 and TRBJ1-1; a possible D gene is TRBD1 (5 bases). This CDR3 spans 13 amino acids. Germline V gene sequence: CDR1 MGHRA, CDR2 YSYEKL. V was pared by 4 bases and J by 4 bases, with 10 bases between. CDR3 loop: CASSPQGVTEAFF. In DNA form, the CDR3 reads TGCGCCAGCAGCCCTCAGGGTGTCACTGAAGCTTTCTTT.

The genes are TRBV27 and TRBJ2-7, with D possibly TRBD2 on 7 matching bases. The CDR3 is 14 residues long. The germline CDR1 and CDR2 sequences are MNHEY and SMNVEV (reference sequence). The V and J ends lost 3 bases and 2 bases respectively, with 11 bases between them. The CDR3 nucleotides read TGTGCCAGCAGTTTGATAGGGGGGGCCTACGAGCAGTACTTC. This sequence encodes CASSLIGGAYEQYF.

The chain carries TRBV5-1 and TRBJ1-1; D is possibly TRBD1 (5 bases). The CDR3 consists of 14 residues. V was trimmed by 0 bases and J by 0 bases, leaving 6 bases between them. Germline V gene data show CDR1 as SGHRS and CDR2 as YFSETQ. Here the CDR3 DNA reads TGCGCCAGCAGCTTGGGGACACTGAACACTGAAGCTTTCTTT. This encodes CASSLGTLNTEAFF.

V and J are TRBV6-1 and TRBJ1-5; 8 bases match TRBD1. CDR1 is MNHNS and CDR2 is SASEGT in the germline V gene. With 7 bases clipped from V and 4 bases from J, the junction kept 9 bases outside the gene matches. This CDR3 contains 15 residues. CDR3 nucleotides: TGTGCCAGCACCCGAGGGACAGGCCAGAATCAGCCCCAGCATTTT. This translates into CASTRGTGQNQPQHF.

This clone was detected only once. V and J are TRBV2 and TRBJ2-7; D gene ambiguous. V dropped 2 bases and J dropped 1 base, with 3 bases sitting between them. Germline V CDR1 and CDR2: SNHLY, FYNNEI. The CDR3 contains 12 residues. The CDR3 region has the DNA TGTGCCAGCAGTGAAATATCCTACGAGCAGTACTTC. Encoded protein: CASSEISYEQYF.

The chain uses TRBV13 and TRBJ2-1; maybe TRBD2 (9 bases). Per germline, CDR1 PRHDT and CDR2 FYEKMQ (reference sequence). This CDR3 spans 18 amino acids. Trimming took 2 bases from V and 3 from J, leaving 20 bases between them. The CDR3: CASSLTGGERGVYNEQFF. Written as DNA, the CDR3 is TGTGCCAGCAGCTTAACAGGGGGGGAGCGGGGGGTCTACAATGAGCAGTTCTTC.

The chain links TRBV9 to TRBJ2-7; 10 nucleotides match TRBD1. The V gene's germline CDR1 is SGDLS and CDR2 YYNGEE. The CDR3 length is 14 residues. V lost 0 bases and J lost 7; bases outside the gene matches: 4. The CDR3 DNA is TGTGCCAGCAGCGTAGCAGGGACAGGGGAAGAGCAGTACTTC. It is translated as CASSVAGTGEEQYF.

The chain has TRBV27 and TRBJ2-2, with D uncertain. The CDR3 loop spans 12 amino acids. V was trimmed by 2 bases and J by 6 bases, leaving 4 bases between them. Germline CDR1 reads MNHEY; CDR2 reads SMNVEV (reference sequence). This CDR3 is CASSLISGELFF. The CDR3 DNA is TGTGCCAGCAGTTTAATCTCCGGGGAGCTGTTTTTT.

The gene calls are TRBV27 and TRBJ1-6; the D gene is possibly TRBD1 (6 bases). Per the germline V gene, CDR1 is MNHEY and CDR2 is SMNVEV (reference sequence). V was trimmed by 7 bases and J by 9 bases, leaving 10 bases between them. The CDR3 is 12 amino acids. The CDR3 sequence is CASTQGSSPLHF. CDR3 DNA sequence: TGTGCCAGCACGCAGGGGAGTTCACCCCTCCACTTT.

V is TRBV11-2 and J is TRBJ2-5; 7 bases align to TRBD2. This CDR3 is built from 15 residues. Trimming at V came to 8 bases and at J to 2 bases, leaving 11 bases not matched to a gene. The germline gives CDR1 SGHAT, CDR2 FQNNGV. The CDR3 DNA sequence: TGTGCCAGCTCCCCCCGGGGAGGGAGGCAAGAGACCCAGTACTTC. It specifies CASSPRGGRQETQYF.

The chain uses TRBV5-4 and TRBJ1-1, with D hard to call. CDR1 SGHNT and CDR2 YYREEE come from the germline V gene (reference sequence). V dropped 0 bases and J dropped 3 bases, with 3 bases sitting between them. The CDR3 consists of 12 residues. The CDR3 reads CASSLGDTEAFF. CDR3 nucleotides: TGTGCCAGCAGCTTGGGCGACACTGAAGCTTTCTTT.

The chain employs TRBV2 and TRBJ2-2, with 9 positions matching TRBD1. This CDR3 spans 15 amino acids. In germline, CDR1 is SNHLY, CDR2 FYNNEI. Unmatched junction bases numbered 3, after V lost 7 bases and J lost 0 bases. CDR3 protein: CASNTGGTNTGELFF. Here the CDR3 DNA reads TGTGCCAGCAACACAGGGGGCACGAACACCGGGGAGCTGTTTTTT.

This chain links TRBV5-1 with TRBJ2-7; 7 nucleotides align to TRBD1. Germline V gene lookup returns CDR1 SGHRS and CDR2 YFSETQ. CDR3 length equals 14 residues. The J segment lost 7 bases and the V segment lost 2 bases, leaving 9 bases of the junction unmatched. CDR3 in amino acids: CASSFLTGDGEQYF. The CDR3 region has the DNA TGCGCCAGCAGCTTCTTAACAGGGGATGGGGAGCAGTACTTC.

This chain joins TRBV18 and TRBJ1-3; 7 positions agree with TRBD1. The CDR3 spans 16 residues. The trim removed 6 bases at V and 1 base at J, leaving 9 bases unmatched. In germline, CDR1 is KGHSH, CDR2 LQKENI. The CDR3 region has the DNA TGTGCCAGCTCCCGGGACAGTGTTACTTCTGGAAACACCATATATTTT. Its protein is CASSRDSVTSGNTIYF.

The chain joins TRBV28 to TRBJ1-2; the D is unclear. The CDR3 has 15 amino acids. With 2 bases removed from V and 0 bases from J, the gap between germline ends came to 10 bases. Germline V gene lookup returns CDR1 MDHEN and CDR2 SYDVKM. CDR3 in DNA: TGTGCCAGCAGTTTAGAGTACAGAGCTAACTATGGCTACACCTTC. It is translated as CASSLEYRANYGYTF.

This clone was detected a few times. The genes are TRBV7-6 and TRBJ1-2; weak D call: TRBD1 (5 bases). The CDR3 runs to 13 residues. Germline CDR1 SGHVS, CDR2 FNYEAQ. V lost 6 bases and J 1 base, leaving 9 bases between the germline ends. The CDR3 protein is CASSPDSNYGYTF. CDR3 DNA sequence: TGTGCCAGCAGTCCAGACAGTAACTATGGCTACACCTTC.

The chain combines TRBV5-4 with TRBJ2-5; the D is unclear. The germline V gene has CDR1 SGHNT and CDR2 YYREEE (reference sequence). V was trimmed by 4 bases and J by 5 bases, leaving 15 bases between them. The CDR3 totals 14 residues. CDR3 coding DNA: TGTGCCAGCAGCCCGGCGGCCGCGAGGGAGACCCAGTACTTC. Amino acid sequence: CASSPAAARETQYF.

As to this clone: Other DNA sequences from this sample encode an identical CDR3 as well. The V and J genes are TRBV9 and TRBJ2-7; possibly TRBD1 for D (5 bases). The length of the CDR3 is 14 residues. V lost 2 bases, J lost 3 bases, and 12 bases lay in between. Germline V gives CDR1 SGDLS, CDR2 YYNGEE. In DNA form, the CDR3 reads TGTGCCAGCAGCGTCCAGGGTGATAGCTACGAGCAGTACTTC. Protein sequence: CASSVQGDSYEQYF.

The J gene is TRBJ2-7, the V gene TRBV7-9; possible D gene TRBD1, 6 bases. CDR1 and CDR2 from the germline V gene are SEHNR and FQNEAQ (reference sequence). The V gene lost 0 bases and the J gene lost 6 bases, with 12 bases spanning the gap. CDR3 size: 14 residues. The DNA of the CDR3 is TGTGCCAGCAGCTTAGCGGGACATTCTTCCGAGCAGTACTTC. The encoded protein is CASSLAGHSSEQYF.

The gene calls are TRBV27 and TRBJ2-3; TRBD1 aligns across 10 bases. This CDR3 spans 14 amino acids. The V and J ends lost 3 bases and 7 bases, in that order; junction bases with no gene match: 4. Germline CDR1 MNHEY, CDR2 SMNVEV (reference sequence). The CDR3 coding sequence is TGTGCCAGCAGTTTCCGGGACAGGGGACATACGCAGTATTTT. Amino acids: CASSFRDRGHTQYF.

V usage is TRBV7-9 and J usage is TRBJ1-3, with a tentative D call TRBD1 (5 bases). CDR3 size: 13 residues. The ends were cut back, 3 bases at V and 3 bases at J, with 6 bases in the middle. CDR1 and CDR2 (germline): SEHNR, FQNEAQ (reference sequence). The DNA for the CDR3 is TGTGCCAGCAGCTTTGACAGTGGAAACACCATATATTTT. It codes for CASSFDSGNTIYF. The variable domain in full, completed from reference TRBV7-9 and TRBJ1-3, reads DTGVSQNPRHKITKRGQNVTFRCDPISEHNRLYWYRQTLGQGPEFLTYFQNEAQLEKSRLLSDRFSAERPKGSFSTLEIQRTEQGDSAMYLCASSFDSGNTIYFGEGSWLTVV.

V gene TRBV29-1 combines with J gene TRBJ2-5; D is unresolved. The CDR3 has 13 amino acids. The V end lost 4 bases, the J end lost 2 bases, and 11 bases lay between the germline ends. Per the germline V gene, CDR1 is SQVTM and CDR2 is ANQGSEA. The CDR3 spells CSVVADSQETQYF. CDR3 in DNA: TGCAGCGTTGTTGCAGATTCGCAAGAGACCCAGTACTTC.

This clone was seen just once. The conserved final phenylalanine or tryptophan is absent from the CDR3, which likely points to a read error. The chain carries TRBV30 and TRBJ1-5; 9 nucleotides match TRBD1. The CDR3 has 13 residues. Trimming removed 0 bases from V and 7 bases from J; junction bases left unmatched: 1. From germline, CDR1 is GTSNPN and CDR2 SVGIG (reference sequence). The chain's CDR3 is CAWSVQGAQPQHV. The CDR3, as DNA: TGTGCCTGGAGTGTACAGGGGGCCCAGCCCCAGCATGTT.

This chain connects TRBV30 to TRBJ1-4, with D perhaps TRBD1 (6 bases). Germline CDR1 is GTSNPN and CDR2 is SVGIG (reference sequence). Between the trimmed V and J ends, which lost 1 base and 3 bases, there was a span of 15 bases. The CDR3 is 16 residues long. CDR3 loop: CAWSELTGLSNEKLFF. CDR3 nucleotide sequence: TGTGCCTGGAGTGAACTCACAGGGCTTTCTAATGAAAAACTGTTTTTT.

The genes are TRBV6-5 and TRBJ1-1; possible D gene TRBD1, 5 bases. The CDR3 has 13 amino acids. V dropped 2 bases and J dropped 4 bases, with 8 bases sitting between them. CDR1 and CDR2 (germline): MNHEY, SVGAGI. The CDR3 DNA reads as TGTGCCAGCAGTTACGGGGCTCCCACTGAAGCTTTCTTT. Translating it yields CASSYGAPTEAFF.

V gene TRBV5-1 combines with J gene TRBJ1-2, with unresolved D. This CDR3 contains 14 residues. The V gene's germline CDR1 is SGHRS and CDR2 YFSETQ. The V and J ends lost 0 bases and 2 bases respectively, with 8 bases between them. CDR3 residues: CASSLGAVNYGYTF. The CDR3 DNA sequence: TGCGCCAGCAGCTTGGGGGCAGTGAACTATGGCTACACCTTC.